The 8 T cell receptor beta chains below come from one sample, sequenced in a study of beta chain features in type 1 diabetes. No antigen has been identified for these receptors. Since all of the isolated RNA was reverse transcribed, expressed TCRB transcripts were what got sequenced. Sequenced by immunoSEQ multiplex PCR; TCRdb stores in-frame clones only, minus some. Counted here are 160,000 or so clones, about 10% occurring once; the ten biggest clones make up 0.7%. Study observations and caveats: The study found moderately but significantly shorter TCRB CDR3s in all four CD4+ subsets of Type 1 diabetes patients.

Sequenced sample: central memory CD4+ T cells from blood. The receptors derive from a young woman with type 1 diabetes.

The chain has TRBV7-9 and TRBJ1-2; 8 nucleotides match TRBD1. V lost 1 base to trimming and J lost 4 bases; unmatched junction nucleotides: 8. The germline CDR1 and CDR2 sequences are SEHNR and FQNEAQ (reference sequence). This CDR3 contains 16 residues. The CDR3 loop reads CASSLGGTGELYGYTF. CDR3 nucleotide sequence: TGTGCCAGCAGCTTAGGGGGGACAGGTGAACTCTATGGCTACACCTTC. Full variable domain (outside the CDR3, taken from reference TRBV7-9 and TRBJ1-2): DTGVSQNPRHKITKRGQNVTFRCDPISEHNRLYWYRQTLGQGPEFLTYFQNEAQLEKSRLLSDRFSAERPKGSFSTLEIQRTEQGDSAMYLCASSLGGTGELYGYTFGSGTRLTVV.

The chain employs TRBV11-1 and TRBJ1-1, with TRBD1 matching over 8 bases. The CDR3 covers 14 residues. CDR1 SGHAT and CDR2 FQDESV come from the germline V gene (reference sequence). After removal of 5 bases from V and 4 bases from J, the junction contained 6 bases not matched to a gene. CDR3 DNA: TGTGCCAGCAGCGGCCGACAGGGGTCCACTGAAGCTTTCTTT. It specifies CASSGRQGSTEAFF.

This clone was found a few times. The sample holds other DNA sequences that translate to the same CDR3. The chain couples TRBV11-2 to TRBJ2-3; no clear D gene. Trimming took 0 bases from V and 3 from J, leaving 4 bases between them. CDR1 is SGHAT and CDR2 is FQNNGV in the germline V gene. The CDR3 runs 13 residues. CDR3 sequence reads: CASSLDRTDTQYF. The CDR3 DNA sequence: TGTGCCAGCAGCTTAGATCGGACAGATACGCAGTATTTT. The full variable domain, its missing parts supplied by reference TRBV11-2 and TRBJ2-3, is EAGVAQSPRYKIIEKRQSVAFWCNPISGHATLYWYQQILGQGPKLLIQFQNNGVVDDSQLPKDRFSAERLKGVDSTLKIQPAKLEDSAVYLCASSLDRTDTQYFGPGTRLTVL.

This clone came up a few times. This sequence joins TRBV30 and TRBJ1-5; 9 bases align to TRBD1. Germline V lookup: CDR1 GTSNPN, CDR2 SVGIG (reference sequence). J was trimmed by 11 bases and V by 0 bases; bases with no gene match: 11. This CDR3 has 15 amino acids. The CDR3 reads CAWSVPGTGLRTQHF. The CDR3 bases are TGTGCCTGGAGTGTACCAGGGACAGGGTTAAGGACCCAGCATTTT.

CDR3: CASSYSGQQPQHF. The CDR3 bases are TGTGCCAGCAGTTACTCGGGACAACAGCCCCAGCATTTT. This sequence joins TRBV6-5 and TRBJ1-5; tentative D call: TRBD1 (6 bases). V lost 0 bases to trimming and J lost 7 bases, with 7 bases between them. The germline V gene has CDR1 MNHEY and CDR2 SVGAGI. This CDR3 region has 13 residues.

This clone was recorded many times. The rearrangement links TRBV29-1 to TRBJ2-7; TRBD2 matches 8 bases. Germline trimming cut 0 bases from V and 3 bases from J; bases unmatched to any gene: 7. Germline CDR1 and CDR2: SQVTM and ANQGSEA. CDR3 size: 15 residues. CDR3 in amino acids: CSVEDPLSGGYEQYF. The DNA for the CDR3 is TGCAGCGTTGAAGATCCCCTGAGCGGGGGCTACGAGCAGTACTTC.

The V call is TRBV2, the J call TRBJ2-1; D is undetermined. CDR3 length: 11 amino acids. CDR1 is SNHLY, CDR2 FYNNEI, per germline. V was clipped by 7 bases and J by 4 bases, with 5 bases between them. This chain's CDR3 is CASTRYNEQFF. CDR3 nucleotides: TGTGCCAGCACACGGTACAATGAGCAGTTCTTC.

The genes are TRBV4-2 and TRBJ2-5, with 9 bases matching TRBD2. The length of the CDR3 is 19 residues. With V trimmed by 0 bases and J by 3 bases, 14 bases remained unmatched. Germline CDR1 reads LGHNA; CDR2 reads YNFKEQ. CDR3: CASSQEFLSGRMLEETQYF. CDR3 coding DNA: TGTGCCAGCAGCCAAGAATTTCTCAGCGGGAGGATGTTGGAAGAGACCCAGTACTTC.